This entry lists 10 T cell receptor beta chains sequenced from one sample in a study of CD8 T cells in Susac syndrome. After extraction with the RNeasy kit, 0.5 to 1 ug of the RNA was reverse transcribed using random hexamers. TCRdb fed the immunoSEQ multiplex PCR reads into MiXCR, producing one record per CDR3 protein. Of approximately 230,000 distinct CDR3 sequences in the sample, around 93% are singletons; the top ten hold around 0.072%. The material sequenced was CD4+ T cells from PBMCs. The source of these receptors is a human donor with multiple sclerosis.

The gene calls are TRBV6-2 or TRBV6-3 and TRBJ2-5; 9 bases match TRBD2. The CDR3 loop spans 14 amino acids. V dropped 6 bases and J dropped 5; count of bases not matched to a gene: 7. Per the germline V gene, CDR1 is MNHEY and CDR2 is SVGEGT. CDR3 in DNA: TGTGCCAGCAGACCGGGACTAGCCGTGGAGACCCAGTACTTC. Translated: CASRPGLAVETQYF.

The chain combines TRBV7-3 with TRBJ2-7; D could derive from TRBD1 or TRBD2 (6 bases each). This CDR3 is built from 14 residues. Trimming shortened V by 5 bases and J by 4 bases, and 15 bases separated the two germline ends. Germline CDR1 is SGHTA and CDR2 is FQGTGA. CDR3 amino acids: CASSPRGGEYEQYF. Here the CDR3 DNA reads TGTGCCAGCAGCCCCAGGGGCGGGGAATACGAGCAGTACTTC.

This sequence joins TRBV4-2 and TRBJ2-7; D is ambiguous. This CDR3 spans 15 amino acids. Germline lookup yields CDR1 LGHNA and CDR2 YNFKEQ. V was shortened by 2 bases and J by 6 bases, with 17 bases between the two germline ends. This CDR3 reads CASSQFGRRPIEQYV. The CDR3, as DNA: TGTGCCAGCAGCCAATTCGGCAGGCGGCCAATCGAGCAGTACGTC.

The CDR3 loop reads CASRARDEQFF. The CDR3 DNA is TGTGCCAGCAGGGCACGGGATGAGCAGTTCTTC. The chain links TRBV2 to TRBJ2-1; D gene unclear. This CDR3 contains 11 residues. Between the trimmed V and J ends, which lost 6 bases and 8 bases, there was a span of 8 bases. Germline-derived CDR1 and CDR2 are SNHLY and FYNNEI.

The genes are TRBV20-1 and TRBJ2-3, with D possibly matching TRBD2 (5 bases). Looked up from germline, CDR1 is DFQATT and CDR2 is SNEGSKA (reference sequence). This CDR3 region has 14 residues. V lost 5 bases, J lost 1 base, and 13 bases lay in between. CDR3 DNA: TGCAGTGCTGAGGGTGAGTCGGGCACAGATACGCAGTATTTT. It encodes CSAEGESGTDTQYF.

The chain carries TRBV7-9 and TRBJ2-1; the D gene is possibly TRBD1 (5 bases). The V gene lost 6 bases and the J gene lost 5 bases, with 14 bases spanning the gap. The V gene's germline CDR1 is SEHNR and CDR2 FQNEAQ (reference sequence). This CDR3 has 14 residues. The chain's CDR3 is CASRGLGLNNEQFF. In DNA form, the CDR3 reads TGTGCCAGCAGAGGGTTGGGGCTAAACAATGAGCAGTTCTTC.

This clonotype appeared a single time. The chain employs TRBV4-1 and TRBJ2-5, with TRBD2 matching over 8 bases. The trim removed 4 bases at V and 5 bases at J, leaving 12 bases unmatched. The CDR3 extends over 16 amino acids. Germline CDR1 MGHRA, CDR2 YSYEKL. CDR3 amino acids: CASSRVSGAPPETQYF. The CDR3 DNA reads TGCGCCAGCAGCCGAGTTAGCGGGGCGCCCCCGGAGACCCAGTACTTC.

This clonotype has only one observation. The rearrangement uses TRBV5-6 and TRBJ2-1; D is perhaps TRBD2 (5 bases). The CDR3 contains 15 residues. From germline, CDR1 is SGHDT and CDR2 YYEEEE. V was pared by 6 bases and J by 0 bases, with 13 bases between. For the CDR3, the DNA is TGTGCCAGCATCTTCGGGGTCAGCTCCTACAATGAGCAGTTCTTC. Protein: CASIFGVSSYNEQFF.

CDR3 sequence (DNA): TGCGCCAGCAGCTTGGCGACACCACCTACCAAGTACTTC. Its protein is CASSLATPPTKYF. This chain uses TRBV5-1 with TRBJ2-7; D gene unclear. The CDR3 is made up of 13 amino acids. Germline-derived CDR1 and CDR2 are SGHRS and YFSETQ. Trimming shortened V by 0 bases and J by 11 bases, and 15 bases separated the two germline ends. Supplemented by reference TRBV5-1 and TRBJ2-7, the full variable domain reads KAGVTQTPRYLIKTRGQQVTLSCSPISGHRSVSWYQQTPGQGLQFLFEYFSETQRNKGNFPGRFSGRQFSNSRSEMNVSTLELGDSALYLCASSLATPPTKYFGPGTRLTVT.

The chain combines TRBV12-3 or TRBV12-4 with TRBJ1-1, with D unclear. The germline V and J ends were trimmed by 6 bases and 2 bases, with 19 bases remaining between them. The CDR3 consists of 16 residues. The CDR3 here is CASRLHRGGKNTEAFF. CDR3 DNA sequence: TGTGCCAGCAGACTACACCGTGGTGGAAAAAACACTGAAGCTTTCTTT.